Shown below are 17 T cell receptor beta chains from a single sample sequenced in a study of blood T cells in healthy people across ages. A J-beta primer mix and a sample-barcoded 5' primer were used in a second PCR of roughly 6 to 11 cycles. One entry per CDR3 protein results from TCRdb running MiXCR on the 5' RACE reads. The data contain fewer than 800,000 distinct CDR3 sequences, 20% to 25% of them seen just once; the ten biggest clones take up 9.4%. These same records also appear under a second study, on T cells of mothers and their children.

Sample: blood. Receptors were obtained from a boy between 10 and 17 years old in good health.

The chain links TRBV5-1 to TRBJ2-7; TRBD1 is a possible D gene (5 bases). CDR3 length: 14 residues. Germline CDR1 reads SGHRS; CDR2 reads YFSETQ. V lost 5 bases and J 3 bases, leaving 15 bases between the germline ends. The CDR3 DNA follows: TGCGCCAGCAGGCCGTTGGCCCAGGGCTACGAGCAGTACTTC. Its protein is CASRPLAQGYEQYF.

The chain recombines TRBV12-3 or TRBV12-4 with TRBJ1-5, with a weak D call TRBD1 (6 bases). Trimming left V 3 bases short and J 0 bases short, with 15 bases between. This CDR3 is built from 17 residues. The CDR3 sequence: CASSFFSGTNSNQPQHF. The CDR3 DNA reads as TGTGCCAGCAGTTTTTTCTCCGGGACAAATAGCAATCAGCCCCAGCATTTT.

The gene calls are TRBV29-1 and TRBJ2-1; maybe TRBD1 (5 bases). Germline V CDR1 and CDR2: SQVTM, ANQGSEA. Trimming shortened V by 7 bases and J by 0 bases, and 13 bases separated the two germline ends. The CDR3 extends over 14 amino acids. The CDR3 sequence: CSGKTDNSYNEQFF. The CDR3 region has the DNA TGCAGCGGGAAGACAGATAACTCCTACAATGAGCAGTTCTTC.

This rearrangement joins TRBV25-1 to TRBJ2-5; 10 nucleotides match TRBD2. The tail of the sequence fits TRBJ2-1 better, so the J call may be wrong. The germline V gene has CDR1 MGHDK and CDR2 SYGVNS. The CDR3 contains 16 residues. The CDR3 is CASSDRGLAGANEQFF. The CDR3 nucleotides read TGTGCCAGCAGTGATAGGGGGCTAGCGGGAGCCAATGAGCAGTTCTTC.

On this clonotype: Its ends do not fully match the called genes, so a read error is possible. CDR3 sequence: CAGSLWTGSTQYF. CDR3 nucleotide sequence: TGCGCCGGCAGCTTGTGGACAGGGAGTACCCAGTACTTC. The V gene is TRBV5-1, the J gene TRBJ2-5; 8 positions match TRBD1. CDR3 size: 13 residues. The germline V gene encodes CDR1 SGHRS and CDR2 YFSETQ.

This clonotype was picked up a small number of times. CDR3 sequence (DNA): TGTGCCAGCAGTGAAGCGTGGGGGGACGGAGAGACCCAGTACTTC. This encodes CASSEAWGDGETQYF. This chain joins TRBV6-1 and TRBJ2-1; perhaps TRBD2 as D (6 bases). The J call may be in error: the DNA end matches TRBJ2-5 better. This CDR3 is 15 amino acids long. The germline V gene has CDR1 MNHNS and CDR2 SASEGT.

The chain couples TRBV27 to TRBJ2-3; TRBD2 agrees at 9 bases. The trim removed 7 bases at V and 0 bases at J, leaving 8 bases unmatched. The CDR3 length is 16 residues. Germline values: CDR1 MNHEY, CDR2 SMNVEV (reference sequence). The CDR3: CASMPGTSLSTDTQYF. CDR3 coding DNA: TGTGCCAGCATGCCCGGGACTAGCCTTAGCACAGATACGCAGTATTTT.

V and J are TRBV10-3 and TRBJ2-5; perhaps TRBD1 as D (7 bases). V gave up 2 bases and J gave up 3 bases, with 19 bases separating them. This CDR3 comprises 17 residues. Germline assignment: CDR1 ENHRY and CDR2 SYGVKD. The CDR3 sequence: CAISERGATGHEETQYF. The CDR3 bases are TGTGCCATCAGTGAGAGGGGGGCGACAGGGCATGAAGAGACCCAGTACTTC.

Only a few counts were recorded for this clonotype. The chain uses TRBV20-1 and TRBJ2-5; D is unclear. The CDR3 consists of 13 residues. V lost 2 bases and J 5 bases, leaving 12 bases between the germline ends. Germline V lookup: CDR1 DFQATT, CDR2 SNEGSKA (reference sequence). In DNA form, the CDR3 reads TGCAGTGCTAGACCCAAAGGGCCGGAGACCCAGTACTTC. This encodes CSARPKGPETQYF.

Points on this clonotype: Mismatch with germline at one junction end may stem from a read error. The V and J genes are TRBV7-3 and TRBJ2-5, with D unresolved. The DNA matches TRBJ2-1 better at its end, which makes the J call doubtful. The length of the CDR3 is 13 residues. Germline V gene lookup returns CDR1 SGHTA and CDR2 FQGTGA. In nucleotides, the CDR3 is TGTGCCAGCAGCTTCGTCCAAGGGAATGGGCAGTTCTTC. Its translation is CASSFVQGNGQFF.

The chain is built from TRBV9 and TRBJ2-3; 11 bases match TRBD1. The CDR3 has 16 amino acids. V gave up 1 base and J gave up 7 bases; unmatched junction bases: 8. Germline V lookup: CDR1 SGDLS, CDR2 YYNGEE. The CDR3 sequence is CASSVKGQGATNTQYF. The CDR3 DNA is TGTGCCAGCAGCGTAAAAGGACAGGGGGCCACGAATACGCAGTATTTT.

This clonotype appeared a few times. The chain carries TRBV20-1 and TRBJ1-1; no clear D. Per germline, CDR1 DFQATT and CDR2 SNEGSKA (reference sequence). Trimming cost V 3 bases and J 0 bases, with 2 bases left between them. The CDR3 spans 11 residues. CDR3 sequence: CSARMNTEAFF. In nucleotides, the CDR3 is TGCAGTGCTAGGATGAACACTGAAGCTTTCTTT.

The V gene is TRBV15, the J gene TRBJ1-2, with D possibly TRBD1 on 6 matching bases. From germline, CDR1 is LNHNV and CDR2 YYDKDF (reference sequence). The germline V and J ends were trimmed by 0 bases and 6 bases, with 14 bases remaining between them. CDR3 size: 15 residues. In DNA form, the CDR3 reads TGTGCCACCAGCAGAGACCGGACAGAGGGTAATGGCTACACCTTC. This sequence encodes CATSRDRTEGNGYTF.

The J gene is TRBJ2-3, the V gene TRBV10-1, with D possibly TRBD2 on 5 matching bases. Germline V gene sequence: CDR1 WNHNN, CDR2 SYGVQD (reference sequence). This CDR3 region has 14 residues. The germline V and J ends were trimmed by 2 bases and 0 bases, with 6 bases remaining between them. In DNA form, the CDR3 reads TGCGCCAGCAGTGAGGAGGGAAGCACAGATACGCAGTATTTT. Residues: CASSEEGSTDTQYF.

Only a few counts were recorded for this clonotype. CDR3 nucleotides: TGTGCCAGCAGCCCACAGGGGGCGAGAGCTTTCTTT. Its translation: CASSPQGARAFF. The chain carries TRBV7-9 and TRBJ1-1; 9 bases fit TRBD1. CDR1 is SEHNR, CDR2 FQNEAQ, per germline (reference sequence). There are 12 residues in the CDR3. J was trimmed by 10 bases and V by 5 bases; bases with no gene match: 5.

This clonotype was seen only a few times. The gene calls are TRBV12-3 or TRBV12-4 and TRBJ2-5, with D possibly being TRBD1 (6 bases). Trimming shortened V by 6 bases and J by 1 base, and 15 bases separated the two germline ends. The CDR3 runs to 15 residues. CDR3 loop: CASSLVQQGQETQYF. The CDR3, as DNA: TGTGCCAGCAGCCTAGTCCAACAGGGCCAAGAGACCCAGTACTTC.

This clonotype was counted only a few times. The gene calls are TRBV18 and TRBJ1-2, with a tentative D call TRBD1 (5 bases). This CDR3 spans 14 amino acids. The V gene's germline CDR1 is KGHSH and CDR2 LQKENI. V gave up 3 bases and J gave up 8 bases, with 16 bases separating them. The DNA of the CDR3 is TGTGCCAGCTCACCGGCAGGGCTGGCACAGGGCTACACCTTC. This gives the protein CASSPAGLAQGYTF. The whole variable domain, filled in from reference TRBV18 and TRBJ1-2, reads NAGVMQNPRHLVRRRGQEARLRCSPMKGHSHVYWYRQLPEEGLKFMVYLQKENIIDESGMPKERFSAEFPKEGPSILRIQQVVRGDSAAYFCASSPAGLAQGYTFGSGTRLTVV.